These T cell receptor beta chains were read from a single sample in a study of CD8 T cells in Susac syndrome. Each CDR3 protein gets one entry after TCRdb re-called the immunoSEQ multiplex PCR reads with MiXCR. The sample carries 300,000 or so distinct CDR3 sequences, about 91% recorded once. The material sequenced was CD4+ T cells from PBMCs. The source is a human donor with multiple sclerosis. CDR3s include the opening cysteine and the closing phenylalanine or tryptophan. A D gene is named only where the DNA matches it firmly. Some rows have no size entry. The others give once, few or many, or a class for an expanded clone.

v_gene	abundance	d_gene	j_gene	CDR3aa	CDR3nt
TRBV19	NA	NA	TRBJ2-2	CASKVAPWGTGELFF	TGTGCCAGTAAGGTGGCACCTTGGGGCACCGGGGAGCTGTTTTTT
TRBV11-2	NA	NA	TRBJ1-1	CASSLSGQRAFF	TGTGCCAGCAGCTTATCTGGTCAGCGGGCTTTCTTT
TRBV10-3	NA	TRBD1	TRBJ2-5	CAISQTGGRETQYF	TGTGCCATCAGCCAAACAGGGGGCCGGGAGACCCAGTACTTC
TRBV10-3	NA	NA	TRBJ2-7	CAITGGLGGGGEQYF	TGTGCCATCACCGGCGGCCTGGGAGGCGGTGGCGAGCAGTACTTC
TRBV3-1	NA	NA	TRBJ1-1	CASSTTGITEAFF	TGTGCCAGCAGCACCACAGGGATCACTGAAGCTTTCTTT
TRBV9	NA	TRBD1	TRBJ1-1	CASSPGRGSGEAFF	TGTGCCAGCAGCCCCGGCAGGGGGAGCGGTGAAGCTTTCTTT
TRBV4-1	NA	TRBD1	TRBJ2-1	CASSTRTGTGYNEQFF	TGCGCCAGCAGCACACGTACCGGGACAGGGTACAATGAGCAGTTCTTC
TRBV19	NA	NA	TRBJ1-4	CASSIQQGANEKLFF	TGTGCCAGTAGTATCCAACAGGGTGCTAATGAAAAACTGTTTTTT
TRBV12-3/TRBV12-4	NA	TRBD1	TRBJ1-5	CASSSTGGHQHF	TGTGCCAGCAGTTCCACAGGGGGGCATCAGCATTTT
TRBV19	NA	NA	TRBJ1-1	CASRKLASQTEAFF	TGTGCCAGTAGGAAGCTGGCATCTCAAACTGAAGCTTTCTTT
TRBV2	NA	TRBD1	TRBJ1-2	CASSGQGPYYYGYTF	TGTGCCAGCAGTGGACAGGGTCCATACTACTATGGCTACACCTTC
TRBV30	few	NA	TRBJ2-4	CAWSAPLGARAKNIQYF	TGTGCCTGGAGTGCCCCCCTAGGGGCTAGGGCCAAAAACATTCAGTACTTC
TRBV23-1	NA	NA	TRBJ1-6	CASTPRRESYNSPLHF	TGCGCCAGCACTCCCAGGAGGGAATCCTATAATTCACCCCTCCACTTT
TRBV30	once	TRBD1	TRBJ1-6	CAWSVRGGTGESPLHF	TGTGCCTGGAGTGTACGAGGCGGGACAGGGGAATCACCCCTCCACTTT
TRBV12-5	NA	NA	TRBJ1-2	CASGNTGRVFPLYGYTF	TGTGCTAGTGGTAACACTGGCAGGGTGTTTCCCTTATATGGCTACACCTTC
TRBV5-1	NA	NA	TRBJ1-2	CASSPGGGMNYGYTF	TGCGCCAGCAGCCCGGGCGGAGGGATGAACTATGGCTACACCTTC
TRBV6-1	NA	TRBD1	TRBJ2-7	CASSIGQGWSEQYF	TGTGCCAGCAGCATTGGACAGGGCTGGTCCGAGCAGTACTTC
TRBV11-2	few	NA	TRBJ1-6	CASSLDLGSSPLHF	TGTGCCAGCAGCTTAGATCTAGGGAGTTCACCCCTCCACTTT
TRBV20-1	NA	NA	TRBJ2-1	CSSRGVRSNEQFF	TGCAGTTCGAGGGGAGTTCGGTCCAATGAGCAGTTCTTC
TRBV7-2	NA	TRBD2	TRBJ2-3	CASSLGTSGRSYRTDTQYF	TGTGCCAGCAGCTTGGGGACTAGCGGGAGGAGCTACCGCACAGATACGCAGTATTTT
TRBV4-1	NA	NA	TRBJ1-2	CASSRLGLDGYTF	TGCGCCAGCAGCCGTCTGGGGTTGGATGGCTACACCTTC
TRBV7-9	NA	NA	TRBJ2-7	CASSLKTLRDVDYEQYF	TGTGCCAGCAGCCTAAAAACTCTCCGGGACGTAGACTACGAGCAGTACTTC
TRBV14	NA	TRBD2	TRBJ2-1	CASSQDLAGYNEQFF	TGTGCCAGCAGCCAAGATCTAGCGGGGTACAATGAGCAGTTCTTC
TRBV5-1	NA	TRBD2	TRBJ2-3	CASSLEVAGDADTQYF	TGCGCCAGCAGCTTGGAGGTAGCGGGGGACGCAGATACGCAGTATTTT
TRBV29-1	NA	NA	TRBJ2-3	CSVSAFADTQYF	TGCAGCGTTTCAGCGTTTGCAGATACGCAGTATTTT
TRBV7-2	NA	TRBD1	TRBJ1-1	CASSPGTVSSNTEAFF	TGTGCCAGCAGCCCGGGGACAGTGAGTTCGAACACTGAAGCTTTCTTT
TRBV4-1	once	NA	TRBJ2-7	CASSPGLVGQYEQYF	TGCGCCAGCAGCCCCGGGCTCGTCGGCCAGTACGAGCAGTACTTC
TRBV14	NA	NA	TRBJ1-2	CASSPTRGSYGYTF	TGTGCCAGCAGCCCAACGCGGGGGAGCTATGGCTACACTTTC
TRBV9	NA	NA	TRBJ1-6	CASSVGEVFPENSPLHF	TGTGCCAGCAGCGTAGGAGAGGTTTTCCCCGAAAATTCACCCCTCCACTTT
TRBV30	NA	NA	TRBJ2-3	CAWSVGPLEDTQYF	TGTGCCTGGAGTGTAGGCCCACTTGAGGATACGCAGTATTTT
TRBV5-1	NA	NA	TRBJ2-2	CASSLYISSTGELFF	TGCGCCAGCAGCCTATATATCTCCTCCACCGGGGAGCTGTTTTTT
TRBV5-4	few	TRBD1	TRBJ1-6	CASSLPGQAVKPLHF	TGTGCCAGCAGTCTTCCGGGACAGGCGGTTAAACCCCTCCACTTT
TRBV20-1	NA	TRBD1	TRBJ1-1	CSAGTGIMNTEAFF	TGCAGTGCGGGGACAGGGATTATGAACACTGAAGCTTTCTTT
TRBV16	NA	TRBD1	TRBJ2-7	CASSQWKGTGSYEQYF	TGTGCCAGCAGCCAATGGAAAGGGACAGGGTCCTACGAGCAGTACTTC
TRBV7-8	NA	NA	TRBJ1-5	CASSLSSLDQPQHF	TGTGCCAGCAGCTTAAGTTCACTGGATCAGCCCCAGCATTTT
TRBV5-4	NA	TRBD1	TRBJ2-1	CASSSPGTGDNEQFF	TGTGCCAGCAGCTCCCCCGGGACAGGGGACAATGAGCAGTTCTTC
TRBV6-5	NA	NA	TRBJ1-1	CASSSDRKTEAFF	TGTGCCAGCAGTAGCGACAGGAAGACTGAAGCTTTCTTT